This T cell receptor beta chain was identified during a study of blood T cell repertoires in COVID-19. This CDR3 is 14 amino acids long. Trimming took off 1 base at V and 10 bases at J, with 15 bases between the two ends. The germline gives CDR1 SGDLS, CDR2 YYNGEE. Libraries were prepared by immunoSEQ multiplex PCR; TCRdb keeps only in-frame clonotypes and omits some of them. Of about 83,000 clones in the sample, around 80% were seen once. Sequenced: peripheral blood. The chain joins TRBV9 to TRBJ2-1; possibly TRBD1 for D (5 bases). The sequence came from a woman aged 80 or over with active or convalescent COVID-19. CDR3 DNA sequence: TGTGCCAGCAGCGTAAGCCCAGACCCAGGGGAGCAGTTCTTC. Its protein product is CASSVSPDPGEQFF.